This TCR beta chain was captured by sequencing in a study of OX40 agonist ivuxolimab in advanced cancers. On the study more broadly: An agonistic anti-OX40 (CD134) antibody, ivuxolimab, was used to treat the patients. Partial responses were recorded for three patients, including one with hepatocellular carcinoma and two with cutaneous melanoma.

Generated by immunoSEQ multiplex PCR, the TCRdb table keeps only in-frame clones and is missing some. The table includes 76,000 or so clones, 80% to 90% detected once. CDR1 is SGHVS, CDR2 FNYEAQ, per germline. The CDR3 loop spans 15 amino acids. The V gene end was trimmed by 4 bases and the J gene end by 4 bases; junction bases not matched to a gene: 4. Blood sampling was done at baseline, cycle 4 day 1, and cycle 7 day 1. With respect to this clone: Its cognate antigen is unknown.

Study-wide points: It was not determined which antigens were specifically recognized by the peripheral T cells that had undergone clonal expansion.

The sequence was collected from an adult with an advanced solid tumor such as melanoma, head and neck, liver or kidney cancer. This rearrangement joins TRBV7-6 to TRBJ1-2, with 12 bases aligning to TRBD1. The sequencing used CD4+ or CD8+ T cells sorted from blood, collected in a trial of the OX40 agonist ivuxolimab. This chain's CDR3 is CASSSGTGGTYGYTF. The CDR3 bases are TGTGCCAGCAGCTCCGGGACAGGGGGCACCTATGGCTACACCTTC. Full variable domain (rest looked up from reference TRBV7-6 and TRBJ1-2): GAGVSQSPRYKVTKRGQDVALRCDPISGHVSLYWYRQALGQGPEFLTYFNYEAQQDKSGLPNDRFSAERPEGSISTLTIQRTEQRDSAMYRCASSSGTGGTYGYTFGSGTRLTVV.